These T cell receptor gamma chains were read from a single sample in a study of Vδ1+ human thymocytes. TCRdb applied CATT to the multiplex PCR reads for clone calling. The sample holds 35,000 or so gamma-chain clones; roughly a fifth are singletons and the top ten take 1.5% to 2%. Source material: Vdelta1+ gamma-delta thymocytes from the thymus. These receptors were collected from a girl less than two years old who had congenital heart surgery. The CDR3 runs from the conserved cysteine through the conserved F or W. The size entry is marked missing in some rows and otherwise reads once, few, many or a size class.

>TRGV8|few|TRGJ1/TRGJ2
TGTGCCACCTGGGTTCGGAATTATTATAAGAAACTCTTT
CATWVRNYYKKLF
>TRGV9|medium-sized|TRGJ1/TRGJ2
TGTGCCTTGTGGGAGGTGCCTTATTATAAGAAACTCTTT
CALWEVPYYKKLF
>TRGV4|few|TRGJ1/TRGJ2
TGTGCCACCTGGGAACCATATTGGAAGAAACTCTTT
CATWEPYWKKLF
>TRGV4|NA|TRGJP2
TGTGCCACCTGGGATGGGCTTCGTAGTGATTGGATCAAGACGTTT
CATWDGLRSDWIKTF
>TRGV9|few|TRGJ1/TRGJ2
TGTGCCTTGCGACATAAGAAACTCTTT
CALRHKKLF
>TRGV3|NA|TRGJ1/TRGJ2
TGTGCCACCTGGGACATTGGATGCGGTTATTATAAGAAACTCTTT
CATWDIGCGYYKKLF
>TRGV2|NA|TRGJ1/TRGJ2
TGTGCCACCTGGGACGGTGCGAGATATTATAAGAAACTCTTT
CATWDGARYYKKLF
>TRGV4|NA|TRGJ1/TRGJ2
TGTGCCACCTGGGATGGGAGGCCGAATTATTATAAGAAACTCTTT
CATWDGRPNYYKKLF
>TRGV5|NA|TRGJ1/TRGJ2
TGTGCCACCTGGGACAGGTCATCTACGGGTAGGGAATATTATAAGAAACTCTTT
CATWDRSSTGREYYKKLF
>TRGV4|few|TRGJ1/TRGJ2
TGTGCCACCTGGGGGGTCAGTTATTATAAGAAACTCTTT
CATWGVSYYKKLF
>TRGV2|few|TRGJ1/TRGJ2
TGTGCCACCTGGGACGGGCTTCGTCCGGGTAAGAAACTCTTT
CATWDGLRPGKKLF
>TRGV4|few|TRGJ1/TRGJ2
TGTGCCACCTGGGATGGCCCTGGGAAGAAACTCTTT
CATWDGPGKKLF
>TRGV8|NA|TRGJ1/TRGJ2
TGTGCCACCTGGGATGCGCATTATTATAAGAAACTCTTT
CATWDAHYYKKLF
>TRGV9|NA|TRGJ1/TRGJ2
TGTGCCTTGTGGGAGTCCTCTCGATCGAATTATTATAAGAAACTCTTT
CALWESSRSNYYKKLF
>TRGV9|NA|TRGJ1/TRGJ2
TGTGCCTTGTGGGAGGTGCAAGGGGATTATTATAAGAAACTCTTT
CALWEVQGDYYKKLF